What follows are 27 T cell receptor beta chains derived from one specimen sequenced in a study of T cells in localized non-small cell lung cancer. Assay: immunoSEQ multiplex PCR; the TCRdb copy retains only in-frame clones and omits some. The data contain some 33,000 clones, about 90% of them singletons. The sample was PBMCs, taken before any cancer treatment. These receptors came from a man aged 35-75 years with stage II lung adenocarcinoma.

The V and J genes are TRBV5-8 and TRBJ2-4; no reliable D call. The CDR3 spans 12 residues. V was clipped by 5 bases and J by 10 bases, with 13 bases between them. Per germline, CDR1 SGHTS and CDR2 YDEGEE. This chain's CDR3 is CASRLDIGIQYF. In DNA form, the CDR3 reads TGTGCCAGCAGGCTAGACATTGGTATTCAGTACTTC.

This chain uses TRBV5-8 with TRBJ2-5, with no clear D. CDR1 is SGHTS, CDR2 YDEGEE, per germline. There are 14 residues in the CDR3. Trimming removed 0 bases at V and 4 bases at J, with 10 bases between. The CDR3 spells CASSLAHLRETQYF. In nucleotides, the CDR3 is TGTGCCAGCAGCTTGGCGCACCTACGAGAGACCCAGTACTTC.

The chain uses TRBV4-1 and TRBJ1-1, with D uncertain. CDR3 size: 16 residues. V was cut by 5 bases and J by 9 bases, with 25 bases left in between. CDR1 is MGHRA and CDR2 is YSYEKL in the germline V gene. CDR3 sequence: CASSLISFISYNQAFF. DNA of the CDR3: TGCGCCAGCAGCTTGATATCTTTCATAAGCTACAACCAAGCTTTCTTT.

This chain joins TRBV7-3 and TRBJ2-7; either TRBD1 or TRBD2 may fit D (5 bases each). Trimming pared 5 bases from V and 3 bases from J, leaving 14 bases between. CDR1 and CDR2 from the germline V gene are SGHTA and FQGTGA. The CDR3 length is 14 residues. For the CDR3, the DNA is TGTGCCAGCAGCCCCCGGGACCCTAGCTACGAGCAGTACTTC. It yields the protein CASSPRDPSYEQYF.

The V and J genes are TRBV25-1 and TRBJ1-4, with D possibly TRBD1 on 6 matching bases. Deletions cut 3 bases from V and 6 bases from J, with 17 bases between. The length of the CDR3 is 16 residues. Per the germline V gene, CDR1 is MGHDK and CDR2 is SYGVNS. CDR3 sequence reads: CASSDPRGLGDEKLFF. The CDR3 DNA follows: TGTGCCAGCAGTGATCCTCGGGGGCTGGGGGATGAAAAACTGTTTTTT.

The V and J genes are TRBV5-5 and TRBJ1-2; no reliable D call. The ends were cut back, 0 bases at V and 7 bases at J, with 13 bases in the middle. Germline V CDR1 and CDR2: SGHKS, YYEKEE (reference sequence). The CDR3 extends over 14 amino acids. CDR3 sequence (DNA): TGTGCCAGCAGCTTGGGACCTAAGGACGGTGGCTACACCTTC. This encodes CASSLGPKDGGYTF.

The rearrangement links TRBV9 to TRBJ2-3, with TRBD1 identical over 7 bases. The CDR3 covers 17 residues. Germline-derived CDR1 and CDR2 are SGDLS and YYNGEE. With V trimmed by 0 bases and J by 1 base, 8 bases remained unmatched. The DNA for the CDR3 is TGTGCCAGCAGCGTAGCTCCTAATACAGGGGGCACAGATACGCAGTATTTT. This sequence encodes CASSVAPNTGGTDTQYF.

V is TRBV19 and J is TRBJ2-2; TRBD1 agrees at 7 bases. With V trimmed by 5 bases and J by 3 bases, 9 bases remained unmatched. CDR1 is LNHDA, CDR2 SQIVND, per germline (reference sequence). This CDR3 contains 16 residues. CDR3 DNA: TGTGCCAGTAGTCCCCCCGGGACAGCCTACACCGGGGAGCTGTTTTTT. Amino acid sequence: CASSPPGTAYTGELFF.

This sequence joins TRBV11-2 and TRBJ2-2; D call uncertain. Germline lookup yields CDR1 SGHAT and CDR2 FQNNGV. There are 15 residues in the CDR3. V was shortened by 4 bases and J by 7 bases, with 16 bases between the two germline ends. This chain's CDR3 is CASSSLTDVGGELFF. CDR3 sequence (DNA): TGTGCCAGCAGCTCCCTTACGGACGTCGGCGGGGAGCTGTTTTTT.

V and J are TRBV19 and TRBJ2-1; the D is unclear. Per the germline V gene, CDR1 is LNHDA and CDR2 is SQIVND (reference sequence). V lost 10 bases to trimming and J lost 7 bases, with 11 bases between them. CDR3 length: 11 amino acids. Here the CDR3 reads CATARLNEQFF. CDR3 nucleotides: TGTGCCACCGCCAGGTTAAATGAGCAGTTCTTC.

The chain uses TRBV29-1 and TRBJ2-7, with TRBD2 as a possible D gene (6 bases). The germline gives CDR1 SQVTM, CDR2 ANQGSEA. The CDR3 contains 13 residues. V lost 7 bases and J lost 2, with 15 bases in between. The chain's CDR3 is CSATAGSPYEQYF. The CDR3 DNA reads as TGCAGCGCCACGGCGGGGTCCCCCTACGAGCAGTACTTC.

The count of this clone is one. The V gene is TRBV25-1, the J gene TRBJ2-7; 8 bases map to TRBD2. The germline V gene encodes CDR1 MGHDK and CDR2 SYGVNS. The length of the CDR3 is 15 residues. The ends lost 7 bases at V and 0 bases at J; junction bases unmatched: 8. The CDR3 DNA is TGTGCCAGCACCCTAAGCGGGGGAGGCTCCTACGAGCAGTACTTC. As protein: CASTLSGGGSYEQYF.

V and J are TRBV28 and TRBJ2-5; 10 positions match TRBD2. Losses at the gene ends were 6 bases for V and 4 bases for J; bases not matched to a gene: 11. This CDR3 contains 16 residues. CDR1 and CDR2 from the germline V gene are MDHEN and SYDVKM. The CDR3 coding sequence is TGTGCCAGCAGGCAAGCGGGAGGGCAGCTTCGAGAGACCCAGTACTTC. This codes for CASRQAGGQLRETQYF.

The chain combines TRBV5-1 with TRBJ1-1; D might be TRBD1 (6 bases). The V and J ends lost 4 bases and 4 bases respectively, with 14 bases between them. CDR3 size: 14 residues. The germline V gene has CDR1 SGHRS and CDR2 YFSETQ. CDR3 sequence: CASSQGTPSTEAFF. CDR3 coding DNA: TGCGCCAGCAGCCAGGGGACCCCTAGCACTGAAGCTTTCTTT.

The chain is built from TRBV19 and TRBJ2-3; the D gene is possibly TRBD2 (5 bases). The CDR3 is 13 amino acids. V shed 6 bases and J shed 1 base, with 8 bases lying between them. Per the germline V gene, CDR1 is LNHDA and CDR2 is SQIVND (reference sequence). CDR3 sequence: CASRARGTDTQYF. The DNA of the CDR3 is TGTGCCAGTAGAGCGCGGGGCACAGATACGCAGTATTTT.

This clone was picked up a small number of times. This chain connects TRBV28 to TRBJ2-7; weak D call: TRBD2 (5 bases). Germline V gene lookup returns CDR1 MDHEN and CDR2 SYDVKM. The V end lost 5 bases, the J end lost 1 base, and 15 bases lay between the germline ends. CDR3 size: 15 residues. The CDR3 here is CASSASLADSYEQYF. The CDR3 DNA reads TGTGCCAGCAGTGCCAGCCTAGCCGATTCCTACGAGCAGTACTTC.

The chain has TRBV7-9 and TRBJ2-2, with D possibly matching TRBD2 (6 bases). V lost 5 bases to trimming and J lost 6 bases, with 10 bases between them. The CDR3 is made up of 13 amino acids. Per the germline V gene, CDR1 is SEHNR and CDR2 is FQNEAQ (reference sequence). CDR3 protein: CASSPWGAGELFF. The CDR3 region has the DNA TGTGCCAGCAGCCCGTGGGGGGCCGGGGAGCTGTTTTTT.

The V call is TRBV27, the J call TRBJ2-3; D unresolved. V was pared by 6 bases and J by 6 bases, with 16 bases between. The CDR3 totals 14 residues. Germline V gene sequence: CDR1 MNHEY, CDR2 SMNVEV (reference sequence). CDR3 bases: TGTGCCAGCAGCCTAACCCTTTCTGGGGATACGCAGTATTTT. Translated: CASSLTLSGDTQYF.

Concerning this clone: This may stem from a read error, because a much larger clone lies one nucleotide away. This chain joins TRBV7-9 and TRBJ2-7; the match to TRBD2 covers 15 bases. Germline CDR1 is SEHNR and CDR2 is FQNEAQ (reference sequence). This CDR3 has 15 amino acids. This chain's CDR3 is CASSQGTSGGYEQYF. The DNA of the CDR3 is TGCGCCAGCAGCCAGGGGACTAGCGGGGGGTACGAGCAGTACTTC.

V usage is TRBV27 and J usage is TRBJ2-2; 8 nucleotides line up with TRBD1. This CDR3 region has 16 residues. In germline, CDR1 is MNHEY, CDR2 SMNVEV (reference sequence). V lost 5 bases to trimming and J lost 3 bases; unmatched junction nucleotides: 8. The chain's CDR3 is CASSPGDRGYTGELFF. CDR3 coding DNA: TGTGCCAGCAGTCCGGGCGACAGGGGTTACACCGGGGAGCTGTTTTTT.

The chain recombines TRBV13 with TRBJ2-3; tentatively, D is TRBD1 or TRBD2 (5 bases each). The germline CDR1 and CDR2 sequences are PRHDT and FYEKMQ (reference sequence). Trimming removed 5 bases at V and 2 bases at J, with 8 bases between. The CDR3 has 13 residues. CDR3 amino acids: CASSPGTTDTQYF. Here the CDR3 DNA reads TGTGCCAGCAGCCCCGGGACCACAGATACGCAGTATTTT.

V is TRBV5-4 and J is TRBJ1-3; no definite D call. V was shortened by 3 bases and J by 2 bases, with 12 bases between the two germline ends. The germline V gene encodes CDR1 SGHNT and CDR2 YYREEE (reference sequence). The CDR3 has 15 amino acids. CDR3 in DNA: TGTGCCAGCAGCTCCCCGGTAGGCGCTGGAAACACCATATATTTT. Its protein is CASSSPVGAGNTIYF.

This chain links TRBV7-9 with TRBJ1-4; TRBD1 agrees at 7 bases. CDR3 length: 14 amino acids. With 5 bases clipped from V and 7 bases from J, the junction kept 7 bases outside the gene matches. Germline CDR1 SEHNR, CDR2 FQNEAQ (reference sequence). CDR3 bases: TGTGCCAGCAGCAGAGGGGGCACGGGTGAAAAACTGTTTTTT. It codes for CASSRGGTGEKLFF.

The chain links TRBV6-1 to TRBJ2-2, with 7 bases aligning to TRBD2. CDR3 length: 14 amino acids. Trimming removed 4 bases from V and 6 bases from J; junction bases left unmatched: 5. Per germline, CDR1 MNHNS and CDR2 SASEGT. As DNA, the CDR3 is TGTGCCAGCAGTGTTCTAGCGGAGGCCGGGGAGCTGTTTTTT. Translation gives CASSVLAEAGELFF.

This chain connects TRBV5-4 to TRBJ2-5, with 10 bases that match TRBD2. Germline V gives CDR1 SGHNT, CDR2 YYREEE (reference sequence). The V gene end was trimmed by 4 bases and the J gene end by 2 bases; junction bases not matched to a gene: 5. CDR3 length equals 15 residues. The CDR3 protein is CASSPSTSGQETQYF. In DNA, the CDR3 is TGTGCCAGCAGCCCGTCGACTAGCGGGCAAGAGACCCAGTACTTC.

The V and J genes are TRBV9 and TRBJ2-3, with TRBD2 matching 12 bases. Trimming at V came to 0 bases and at J to 0 bases, leaving 5 bases not matched to a gene. CDR1 and CDR2 from the germline V gene are SGDLS and YYNGEE. This CDR3 comprises 18 residues. In DNA, the CDR3 is TGTGCCAGCAGCGTAGAGTGGACTAGCGGGACTAGCACAGATACGCAGTATTTT. Translated, it gives CASSVEWTSGTSTDTQYF. Using reference TRBV9 and TRBJ2-3 for the parts outside the CDR3, the full variable domain is DSGVTQTPKHLITATGQRVTLRCSPRSGDLSVYWYQQSLDQGLQFLIQYYNGEERAKGNILERFSAQQFPDLHSELNLSSLELGDSALYFCASSVEWTSGTSTDTQYFGPGTRLTVL.

This rearrangement joins TRBV19 to TRBJ1-5, with unresolved D. The CDR3 sequence is 16 residues long. Trimming removed 0 bases at V and 4 bases at J, with 13 bases between. Germline assignment: CDR1 LNHDA and CDR2 SQIVND (reference sequence). As DNA, the CDR3 is TGTGCCAGTAGTATAGAGACGGCTGGCCCTAATCAGCCCCAGCATTTT. Encoded protein: CASSIETAGPNQPQHF.